There are a few counts of the clone carrying this T cell receptor beta chain. Germline CDR1 is SEHNR and CDR2 is FQNEAQ (reference sequence). The CDR3 runs to 14 residues. Trimming pared 4 bases from V and 3 bases from J, leaving 7 bases between. The sample comes from a study of blood T cell repertoires in COVID-19. About the study: COVID-19 samples from acute and convalescent phases originated in the United States, Italy and Spain. PBMCs, B-cell-depleted T cells, or T cells were the source of the cDNA or gDNA that made up the material.

The authors' processing: Reference gene primer amplification gave estimated nucleated cell counts. Assay used: immunoSEQ multiplex PCR; TCRdb lists only in-frame clones, some missing. V and J calls and clone size follow that table, whereas D and trimming were derived from the DNA. This table holds around 190,000 clones, 70% to 85% found once. This sequence was found in a human donor in a cohort sampled during active COVID-19. Source material: peripheral blood. The chain combines TRBV7-9 with TRBJ2-6, with a tentative D call TRBD1 (5 bases). The CDR3 DNA is TGTGCCAGCAGCTCAGGGTTTGGGGCCAACGTCCTGACTTTC. As protein: CASSSGFGANVLTF.